One and the same sample provided the 20 T cell receptor beta chains below, sequenced in a study of shared clonotypes between healthy human individuals (TCRdb year 2020). Library generation was performed with the immunoSEQ multiplex PCR assay. Entries here come from immuneACCESS through TCRdb and include only in-frame sequences with V and J called. Some clones fail to appear in such tables; in the studies checked, an unresolved V gene covers under half of the shortfall, and the cause of the remainder is unknown. The sample contains roughly 2,300,000 clones, around 90% of them found a single time. Around 0.35% of the sample lies in the top ten. The sample consisted of naive CD4+ T cells from PBMCs. Taken with the paper, the label for cell subset or site translates to: CD45RA+ positively selected. The receptors were sampled from a man aged 18 to 29 in good health. Some clones in this sample may be carry-over from other donors' samples.

This chain uses TRBV6-1 with TRBJ2-5; D remains unclear. Trimming took off 6 bases at V and 2 bases at J, with 13 bases between the two ends. This CDR3 comprises 14 residues. The germline CDR1 and CDR2 sequences are MNHNS and SASEGT. CDR3 bases: TGTGCCAGCAGCGGACGACACGGACAAGAGACCCAGTACTTC. It specifies CASSGRHGQETQYF.

The chain combines TRBV5-8 with TRBJ2-2, with a tentative D call TRBD2 (6 bases). The V end was cut by 0 bases, the J end by 2 bases, with 14 bases between. Germline CDR1 and CDR2: SGHTS and YDEGEE. The CDR3 spans 17 residues. The CDR3 DNA reads as TGTGCCAGCAGCTTGGGGAGAGGAGGGCGAAACACCGGGGAGCTGTTTTTT. It encodes CASSLGRGGRNTGELFF.

The rearrangement joins TRBV5-1 to TRBJ2-3; D gene ambiguous. V was trimmed by 2 bases and J by 1 base, leaving 5 bases between them. The CDR3 consists of 13 residues. CDR1 is SGHRS and CDR2 is YFSETQ in the germline V gene. CDR3 loop: CASSFYRTDTQYF. The DNA for the CDR3 is TGCGCCAGCAGCTTTTATCGCACAGATACGCAGTATTTT.

The rearrangement links TRBV14 to TRBJ2-7, with TRBD1 matching over 7 bases. Germline V gene lookup returns CDR1 SGHDN and CDR2 FVKESK. This CDR3 is built from 16 residues. V dropped 4 bases and J dropped 2; count of bases not matched to a gene: 11. The CDR3 region is CASSRIDRVKAYEQYF. CDR3 nucleotide sequence: TGTGCCAGCAGCCGCATAGACAGGGTCAAAGCCTACGAGCAGTACTTC.

This chain links TRBV5-1 with TRBJ2-7, with 9 bases matching TRBD2. Germline-derived CDR1 and CDR2 are SGHRS and YFSETQ. The length of the CDR3 is 15 residues. The V and J ends lost 2 bases and 7 bases, in that order; junction bases with no gene match: 10. As DNA, the CDR3 is TGCGCCAGCAGCTTTACAGCGGGAGGAACTCTAGAGCAGTACTTC. It specifies CASSFTAGGTLEQYF. The full variable domain, its missing parts supplied by reference TRBV5-1 and TRBJ2-7, is KAGVTQTPRYLIKTRGQQVTLSCSPISGHRSVSWYQQTPGQGLQFLFEYFSETQRNKGNFPGRFSGRQFSNSRSEMNVSTLELGDSALYLCASSFTAGGTLEQYFGPGTRLTVT.

The chain joins TRBV5-1 to TRBJ2-1, with D maybe TRBD1 (5 bases). V shed 2 bases and J shed 0 bases, with 12 bases lying between them. The germline V gene has CDR1 SGHRS and CDR2 YFSETQ. CDR3 size: 16 residues. The CDR3 region is CASSFIAGPSYNEQFF. The CDR3 DNA reads as TGCGCCAGCAGCTTCATTGCAGGGCCCTCCTACAATGAGCAGTTCTTC.

This sequence joins TRBV4-1 and TRBJ2-1, with 9 bases lining up with TRBD2. V lost 0 bases and J lost 5; bases outside the gene matches: 5. This CDR3 spans 16 amino acids. Looked up from germline, CDR1 is MGHRA and CDR2 is YSYEKL. Here the CDR3 reads CASSQDRGRVNNEQFF. CDR3 DNA sequence: TGCGCCAGCAGCCAAGATCGCGGGAGGGTCAACAATGAGCAGTTCTTC.

This clone has just one count. The sample holds other DNA sequences that translate to the same CDR3. This chain links TRBV7-2 with TRBJ2-3, with 11 bases that match TRBD2. J was trimmed by 2 bases and V by 3 bases; bases with no gene match: 1. CDR3 length equals 15 residues. The germline V gene encodes CDR1 SGHTA and CDR2 FQGNSA. CDR3 loop: CASSLGLAVTDTQYF. CDR3 coding DNA: TGTGCCAGCAGCTTGGGACTAGCGGTCACAGATACGCAGTATTTT.

The gene calls are TRBV28 and TRBJ1-1; a possible D gene is TRBD1 (5 bases). V gave up 6 bases and J gave up 1 base, with 12 bases separating them. CDR1 and CDR2 (germline): MDHEN, SYDVKM. This CDR3 region has 14 residues. This chain's CDR3 is CASRRGGRNTEAFF. CDR3 in DNA: TGTGCCAGCAGGAGGGGAGGTCGGAACACTGAAGCTTTCTTT.

This clone has just one count. The J gene is TRBJ2-5, the V gene TRBV5-1; 8 bases are shared with TRBD2. The V gene's germline CDR1 is SGHRS and CDR2 YFSETQ. V shed 1 base, J shed 0 bases, and the junction held 8 bases outside the gene matches. This CDR3 has 17 residues. This CDR3 is CASSLSLAGPYQETQYF. The CDR3 DNA follows: TGCGCCAGCAGCTTGAGTCTAGCGGGCCCTTACCAAGAGACCCAGTACTTC.

This chain connects TRBV2 to TRBJ1-2; maybe TRBD1 (5 bases). The germline V gene encodes CDR1 SNHLY and CDR2 FYNNEI. V was trimmed by 4 bases and J by 4 bases, leaving 13 bases between them. This CDR3 has 14 residues. The CDR3 spells CASSASGEGYGYTF. The CDR3 nucleotides read TGTGCCAGCAGTGCTTCGGGGGAAGGCTATGGCTACACCTTC.

The chain uses TRBV10-1 and TRBJ2-3; 10 positions match TRBD1. CDR1 and CDR2 (germline): WNHNN, SYGVQD (reference sequence). The CDR3 extends over 15 amino acids. The ends lost 4 bases at V and 3 bases at J; junction bases unmatched: 4. The CDR3 region is CASSGRTGGTDTQYF. The CDR3 DNA sequence: TGCGCCAGCAGTGGGAGGACAGGGGGGACAGATACGCAGTATTTT.

This chain connects TRBV18 to TRBJ1-1; D unclear. The CDR3 has 13 amino acids. From germline, CDR1 is KGHSH and CDR2 LQKENI. Trimming removed 5 bases from V and 1 base from J, with 8 bases in between. The CDR3 nucleotides read TGTGCCAGCTCAGGCGACGGGAACACTGAAGCTTTCTTT. Translating it yields CASSGDGNTEAFF.

In the case of this clone: The sample contains more than one DNA sequence encoding this CDR3. The CDR3 is CASSLSRGETQYF. CDR3 coding DNA: TGTGCCAGCAGTTTATCGCGCGGCGAGACCCAGTACTTC. V is TRBV27 and J is TRBJ2-5, with D unclear. V was clipped by 0 bases and J by 5 bases, with 7 bases between them. The germline CDR1 and CDR2 sequences are MNHEY and SMNVEV (reference sequence). This CDR3 is 13 amino acids long.

The rearrangement joins TRBV2 to TRBJ2-5, with 7 bases that match TRBD1. The DNA end lines up better with TRBJ2-7; the J call may be wrong. Germline loops: CDR1 SNHLY, CDR2 FYNNEI. The CDR3 contains 12 residues. CDR3 loop: CATRDRGNEQYF. CDR3 coding DNA: TGTGCCACTCGGGACAGAGGCAACGAGCAGTACTTC.

The gene calls are TRBV29-1 and TRBJ2-1; 12 bases match TRBD2. CDR1 SQVTM and CDR2 ANQGSEA come from the germline V gene. With V trimmed by 6 bases and J by 9 bases, 9 bases remained unmatched. The CDR3 is made up of 14 amino acids. The CDR3 coding sequence is TGCAGCGTCGGGAAGACTAGCGGGAGTAGTGAGCAGTTCTTC. It encodes CSVGKTSGSSEQFF.

The chain recombines TRBV11-3 with TRBJ2-7, with a weak D call TRBD2 (6 bases). Trimming removed 0 bases at V and 3 bases at J, with 9 bases between. Germline CDR1 reads SGHNT; CDR2 reads YENEEA. This CDR3 comprises 14 residues. CDR3 sequence: CASSLDAGSYEQYF. DNA of the CDR3: TGTGCCAGCAGCTTAGATGCGGGGAGCTACGAGCAGTACTTC.

Note on this clone: Other DNA sequences in this specimen translate into the identical CDR3. The chain carries TRBV7-9 and TRBJ2-3; the D is unclear. Germline CDR1 reads SEHNR; CDR2 reads FQNEAQ (reference sequence). CDR3 length equals 13 residues. V was clipped by 5 bases and J by 2 bases, with 8 bases between them. CDR3 amino acids: CASSRRDTDTQYF. In DNA, the CDR3 is TGTGCCAGCAGCCGTAGGGACACAGATACGCAGTATTTT.

The chain is built from TRBV6-1 and TRBJ1-4; tentatively, D is TRBD1 (5 bases). Germline values: CDR1 MNHNS, CDR2 SASEGT. Trimming took off 7 bases at V and 5 bases at J, with 14 bases between the two ends. This CDR3 region has 14 residues. For the CDR3, the DNA is TGTGCCAGCACCCGGTTGGGGCCCAATGAAAAACTGTTTTTT. Residues: CASTRLGPNEKLFF.

The chain couples TRBV7-2 to TRBJ2-1; TRBD2 agrees at 11 bases. The length of the CDR3 is 15 residues. V lost 3 bases, J lost 8 bases, and 6 bases stayed unmatched. CDR1 is SGHTA and CDR2 is FQGNSA in the germline V gene. CDR3 amino acids: CASSFRTSGFDEQFF. The CDR3 bases are TGTGCCAGCAGCTTTAGGACTAGCGGGTTCGATGAGCAGTTCTTC.